The sample holds many counts of the clone carrying this T cell receptor (beta chain). Its antigen is still unknown. This entry is derived from a study of T cells in Graves' hyperthyroidism and ophthalmopathy. General study results and limits: Blood also contained most expanded thyroid clonotypes above 0.001. Ophthalmopathy onset followed model prediction by a median approximately 7 months.

The hyperthyroidism patients had all been newly diagnosed, and their disease duration was under 2 months. Their ages ranged from 18 to 65 years. Pregnant or lactating patients were excluded, as were those with uncontrolled infection or other autoimmune disease. Amplification yielded TCR beta CDR3 regions, with RNA transcripts as the source. First-round RT-PCR of the TCR CDR3 relied on the HTBI primer set. TCRdb reprocessed the multiplex PCR reads via MiXCR and lists one record per CDR3 protein. Here the sample spans approximately 210,000 distinct CDR3 sequences, under 20% being singletons. The sequenced sample consisted of blood. This TCR was recovered from a man aged 45-65 years with Graves' hyperthyroidism.

Here the CDR3 DNA reads TGTGCCAGCAGAGGGGGCCCCTACAATGAGCAGTTCTTC. Translating gives CASRGGPYNEQFF. The chain links TRBV11-3 to TRBJ2-1, with TRBD1 identical over 7 bases. V lost 6 bases and J lost 2; bases outside the gene matches: 1. Germline CDR1 reads SGHNT; CDR2 reads YENEEA. CDR3 length: 13 amino acids.